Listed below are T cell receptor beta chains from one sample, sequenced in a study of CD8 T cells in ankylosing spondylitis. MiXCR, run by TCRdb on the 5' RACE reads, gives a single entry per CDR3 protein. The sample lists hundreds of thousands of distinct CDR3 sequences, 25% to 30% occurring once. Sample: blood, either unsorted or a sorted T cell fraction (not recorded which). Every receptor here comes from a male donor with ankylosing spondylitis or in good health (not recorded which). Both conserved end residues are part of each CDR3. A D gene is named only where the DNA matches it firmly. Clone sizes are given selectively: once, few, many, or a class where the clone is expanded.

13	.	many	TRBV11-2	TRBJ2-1	CASSPKQGGEQFF	TGTGCCAGCAGCCCGAAACAGGGCGGTGAGCAGTTCTTC
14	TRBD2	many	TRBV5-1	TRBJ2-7	CASSAASGSFEQYF	TGCGCCAGCAGCGCCGCTAGCGGGTCATTCGAGCAGTACTTC
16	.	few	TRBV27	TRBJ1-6	CASSALQGSYNSPLHF	TGTGCCAGCAGTGCTCTACAGGGATCCTATAATTCACCCCTCCACTTT
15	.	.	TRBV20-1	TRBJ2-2	CSAIRADANTGELFF	TGCAGTGCTATAAGAGCAGACGCGAACACCGGGGAGCTGTTTTTT
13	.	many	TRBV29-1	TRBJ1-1	CSVEDRVDTEAFF	TGCAGCGTTGAAGACAGGGTTGACACTGAAGCTTTCTTT
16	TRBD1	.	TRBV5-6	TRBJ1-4	CASSRQEQGGSEKLFF	TGTGCCAGCAGCCGACAAGAACAGGGGGGAAGTGAAAAACTGTTTTTT
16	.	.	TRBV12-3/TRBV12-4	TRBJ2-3	CASSLRRSESTDTQYF	TGTGCCAGCAGTTTAAGGAGAAGTGAAAGCACAGATACGCAGTATTTT
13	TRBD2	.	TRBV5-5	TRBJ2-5	CASSFTSAETQYF	TGTGCCAGCAGCTTTACTAGCGCAGAGACCCAGTACTTC
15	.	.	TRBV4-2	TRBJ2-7	CASSQALEHPYEQYF	TGTGCCAGCAGCCAAGCTCTTGAACACCCTTACGAGCAGTACTTC
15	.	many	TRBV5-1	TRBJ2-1	CASSLEPGTYNEQFF	TGCGCCAGCAGCTTGGAGCCAGGGACCTACAATGAGCAGTTCTTC
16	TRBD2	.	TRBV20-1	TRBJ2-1	CSATLPTSGALNEQFF	TGCAGTGCTACATTACCGACTAGCGGGGCCCTGAATGAGCAGTTCTTC
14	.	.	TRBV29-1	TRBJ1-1	CSVEELQRSSEAFF	TGCAGCGTTGAAGAGCTACAAAGGAGCTCTGAAGCTTTCTTT
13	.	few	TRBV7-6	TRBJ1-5	CASSSQQDQPQHF	TGTGCCAGCAGCTCACAACAGGATCAGCCCCAGCATTTT
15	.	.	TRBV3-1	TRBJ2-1	CASSQGPAPRDEQFF	TGTGCCAGCAGCCAGGGACCGGCCCCACGGGATGAGCAGTTCTTC
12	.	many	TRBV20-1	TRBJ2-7	CSAAHRNYEQYF	TGCAGTGCTGCCCACAGGAACTACGAGCAGTACTTC
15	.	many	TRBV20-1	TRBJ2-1	CSAPSTARSYNEQFF	TGCAGTGCTCCTTCGACAGCTCGTTCCTACAATGAGCAGTTCTTC
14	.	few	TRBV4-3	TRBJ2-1	CASSQGTTYNEQFF	TGCGCCAGCAGCCAAGGGACAACCTACAATGAGCAGTTCTTC
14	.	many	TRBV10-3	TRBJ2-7	CAISGGLSSYEQYF	TGTGCCATCAGTGGGGGGTTAAGCTCCTACGAGCAGTACTTC
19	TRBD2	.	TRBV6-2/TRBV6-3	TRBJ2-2	CASSYPQTSGSPNTGELFF	TGTGCCAGCAGTTACCCACAGACTAGCGGGAGCCCGAACACCGGGGAGCTGTTTTTT
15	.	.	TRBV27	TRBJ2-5	CASRVGGRIKETQYF	TGTGCCAGCAGGGTTGGGGGGAGGATTAAAGAGACCCAGTACTTC
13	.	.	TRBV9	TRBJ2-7	CASSSLDSGEQYF	TGTGCCAGCAGCTCCTTGGACAGTGGGGAGCAGTACTTC
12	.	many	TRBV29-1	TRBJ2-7	CSVDAGAYEQYF	TGCAGCGTTGACGCAGGGGCATACGAGCAGTACTTC
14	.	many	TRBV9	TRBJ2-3	CASSVRRVADTQYF	TGTGCCAGCAGCGTTCGGCGGGTAGCAGATACGCAGTATTTT
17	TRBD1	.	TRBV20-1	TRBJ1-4	CSARDVGRQGANEKLFF	TGCAGTGCTAGAGATGTCGGCCGACAGGGAGCTAATGAAAAACTGTTTTTT
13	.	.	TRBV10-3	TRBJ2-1	CAISDGTSNEQFF	TGTGCCATCAGTGATGGGACTTCCAATGAGCAGTTCTTC
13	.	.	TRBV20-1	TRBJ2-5	CSAWLDSQETQYF	TGCAGTGCCTGGTTGGACAGCCAAGAGACCCAGTACTTC
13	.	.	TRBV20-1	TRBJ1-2	CSALTGGNYGYTF	TGCAGTGCGTTGACCGGGGGAAACTATGGCTACACCTTC
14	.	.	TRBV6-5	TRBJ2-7	CASSYTGGPYEQYF	TGTGCCAGCAGTTATACCGGGGGACCCTACGAGCAGTACTTC
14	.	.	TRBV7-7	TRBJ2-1	CASSQLAGVDEQFF	TGTGCTAGCAGCCAACTAGCTGGCGTCGATGAGCAGTTCTTC
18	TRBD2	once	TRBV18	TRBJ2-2	CASSPLALAGGRTGELFF	TGTGCCAGCTCACCACTTGCACTAGCGGGAGGACGGACCGGGGAGCTGTTTTTT
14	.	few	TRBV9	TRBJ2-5	CASSVQGRGGTQYF	TGTGCCAGCAGCGTCCAGGGAAGGGGAGGGACCCAGTACTTC
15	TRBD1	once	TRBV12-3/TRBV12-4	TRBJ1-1	CASSLEGTGVSEAFF	TGTGCCAGCAGTTTAGAAGGGACAGGGGTGAGTGAAGCTTTCTTT
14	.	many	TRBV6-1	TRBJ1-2	CASSDPDGPYGYTF	TGTGCCAGCAGTGACCCGGACGGTCCCTATGGCTACACCTTC
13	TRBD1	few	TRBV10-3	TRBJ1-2	CAISGRGYYGYTF	TGTGCCATCAGCGGCAGGGGGTACTATGGCTACACCTTC
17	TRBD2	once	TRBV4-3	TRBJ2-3	CASSPHRWREGTDTQYF	TGCGCCAGCAGCCCACATCGATGGCGGGAGGGGACAGATACGCAGTATTTT
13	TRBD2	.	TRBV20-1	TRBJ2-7	CSATLAGVYEQYF	TGCAGTGCTACTCTAGCGGGAGTCTACGAGCAGTACTTC
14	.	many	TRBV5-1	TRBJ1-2	CASSLSTTALAYTF	TGCGCCAGCAGCTTGTCTACGACCGCTTTAGCCTACACCTTC
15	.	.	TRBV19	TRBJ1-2	CASRNPPEGDYGYTF	TGTGCCAGTAGAAATCCCCCAGAGGGGGACTATGGCTACACCTTC
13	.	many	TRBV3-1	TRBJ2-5	CASSPGTSETQYF	TGTGCCAGCAGCCCAGGGACGTCAGAGACCCAGTACTTC
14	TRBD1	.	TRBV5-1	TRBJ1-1	CASSLVGTGDEAFF	TGCGCCAGCAGTCTCGTAGGGACAGGGGACGAAGCTTTCTTT
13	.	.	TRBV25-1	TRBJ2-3	CASSAGSPMSQYF	TGTGCCAGCAGTGCCGGGAGTCCCATGTCGCAGTATTTT
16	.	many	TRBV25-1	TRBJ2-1	CASLSPAKSLDNEQFF	TGTGCCAGTCTATCCCCTGCTAAATCCCTTGACAATGAGCAGTTCTTC
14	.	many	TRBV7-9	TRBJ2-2	CASSHSSGTGELFF	TGTGCCAGCAGCCATTCCTCAGGCACCGGGGAGCTGTTTTTT
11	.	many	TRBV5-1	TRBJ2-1	CASSLENEQFF	TGCGCCAGCAGCTTGGAGAATGAGCAGTTCTTC
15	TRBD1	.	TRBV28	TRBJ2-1	CASSRKGQGYNEQFF	TGTGCCAGCAGTCGCAAGGGACAGGGGTACAATGAGCAGTTCTTC
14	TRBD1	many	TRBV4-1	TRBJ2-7	CASSPYQQGLGQYF	TGCGCCAGCAGCCCTTACCAACAGGGGTTGGGGCAGTACTTC
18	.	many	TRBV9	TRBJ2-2	CASSVGAPLLWTAGELFF	TGTGCCAGCAGCGTAGGGGCCCCATTGTTGTGGACAGCCGGGGAGCTGTTTTTT
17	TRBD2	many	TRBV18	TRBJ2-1	CASLPGLAGGPNNEQFF	TGTGCCAGCCTCCCGGGACTAGCGGGAGGGCCGAACAATGAGCAGTTCTTC
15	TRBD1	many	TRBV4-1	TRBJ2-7	CASSHGTGLAVEQYF	TGCGCCAGCAGCCACGGGACAGGTCTTGCGGTAGAGCAGTACTTC
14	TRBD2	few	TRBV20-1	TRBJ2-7	CSVLTSGRGYEQYF	TGCAGTGTTCTGACTAGCGGGAGGGGATACGAGCAGTACTTC
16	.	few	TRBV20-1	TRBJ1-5	CSAKGAGKQSNQPQHF	TGCAGTGCAAAGGGCGCGGGGAAACAAAGCAATCAGCCCCAGCATTTT
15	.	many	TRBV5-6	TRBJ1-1	CASSPTTGTNTEAFF	TGTGCCAGCAGCCCCACGACAGGAACGAACACTGAAGCTTTCTTT
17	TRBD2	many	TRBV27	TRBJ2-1	CASSPSWGSGRGNEQFF	TGTGCCAGCAGTCCGTCCTGGGGTAGCGGGAGGGGGAATGAGCAGTTCTTC
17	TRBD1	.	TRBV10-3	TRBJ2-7	CAISAGQVALSSYEQYF	TGTGCCATCAGTGCAGGACAGGTTGCCCTCTCTTCCTACGAGCAGTACTTC
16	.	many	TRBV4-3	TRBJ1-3	CASSQESLSVRGTIYF	TGCGCCAGCAGCCAAGAATCCCTGTCGGTTCGCGGCACCATATATTTT
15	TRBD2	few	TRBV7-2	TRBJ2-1	CASSILAGGYNEQFF	TGTGCCAGCAGCATACTAGCGGGAGGTTACAATGAGCAGTTCTTC
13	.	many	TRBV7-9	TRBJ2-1	CASSPPSYNEQFF	TGTGCCAGCAGCCCGCCCTCCTACAATGAGCAGTTCTTC